This T cell receptor beta chain stems from a study of T cell responses to AZD1222 COVID-19 vaccine. Libraries were prepared by immunoSEQ multiplex PCR; TCRdb keeps only in-frame clonotypes and omits some of them. The sample shows about 83,000 clones, approximately 85% of them seen only once. About this clone: The antigen remains undetermined.

Study-wide findings and caveats: Spike-wide coverage was observed for vaccine-associated CD4 TCRs, with dominant responses at 160-218 and 743-854. Rises in breadth and depth of Spike-specific TCRs came after two AZD1222 doses. Repertoires were sampled only after the peak T cell response.

The clonotype originates from an adult who received the AZD1222 COVID-19 vaccine. The sample here was peripheral blood, taken 28 days after the second AZD1222 dose.

This chain's CDR3 is CASKHGTGGTEAFF. The DNA of the CDR3 is TGTGCCAGCAAACACGGGACAGGAGGCACTGAAGCTTTCTTT. The V call is TRBV7-9, the J call TRBJ1-1; 8 nucleotides align to TRBD1. CDR1 is SEHNR and CDR2 is FQNEAQ in the germline V gene (reference sequence). The CDR3 is made up of 14 amino acids. The V segment lost 7 bases and the J segment 4 bases; nucleotides outside the gene matches: 8. Full variable domain (missing parts from reference TRBV7-9 and TRBJ1-1): DTGVSQNPRHKITKRGQNVTFRCDPISEHNRLYWYRQTLGQGPEFLTYFQNEAQLEKSRLLSDRFSAERPKGSFSTLEIQRTEQGDSAMYLCASKHGTGGTEAFFGQGTRLTVV.